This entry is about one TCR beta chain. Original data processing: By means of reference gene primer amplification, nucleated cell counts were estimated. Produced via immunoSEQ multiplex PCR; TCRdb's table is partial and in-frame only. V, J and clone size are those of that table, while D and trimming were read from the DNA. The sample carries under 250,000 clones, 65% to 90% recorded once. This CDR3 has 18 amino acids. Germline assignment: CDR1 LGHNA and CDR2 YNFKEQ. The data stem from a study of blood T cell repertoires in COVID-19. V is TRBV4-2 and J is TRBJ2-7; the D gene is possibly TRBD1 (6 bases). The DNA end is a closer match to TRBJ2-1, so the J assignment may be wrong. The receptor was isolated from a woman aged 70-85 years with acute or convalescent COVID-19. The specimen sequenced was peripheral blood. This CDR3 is CASSQELGLGASYNEQFF. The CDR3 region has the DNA TGTGCCAGCAGCCAAGAATTGGGTTTGGGGGCGTCCTACAATGAGCAGTTCTTC.